This T cell receptor (beta chain) was found in a study of blood T cell repertoires in COVID-19. At the level of the study: T cells, B-cell-depleted T cells, or PBMCs supplied cDNA or gDNA.

Trimming stripped 5 bases from V and 7 bases from J, with 8 bases between. The germline V gene encodes CDR1 LGHNA and CDR2 YNFKEQ. This CDR3 has 11 residues. TCRdb's copy holds only in-frame clones and misses some; the assay was immunoSEQ multiplex PCR. The sample consists of almost 200,000 clones, around four fifths of them appearing once. Those enrolled in Seattle joined during active infection and were followed longitudinally afterward. The rearrangement joins TRBV4-2 to TRBJ2-5; D not resolved. This receptor was obtained from a man aged 55 to 69 with COVID-19, enrolled during active disease. Specimen: peripheral blood. The CDR3 spells CASSYTGTQYF. In nucleotides, the CDR3 is TGTGCCAGCAGCTACACGGGGACCCAGTACTTC.